This TCR beta chain was recorded in a study of T cell responses to AZD1222 COVID-19 vaccine. Study observations and caveats: Among the donors, most were white British and more were female, and clonal diversity was possibly underestimated. Vaccine-associated CD4 TCRs ranged over spike, dominating at 160-218 and 743-854.

As concerns this clone: Its antigen is currently unknown.

TCRdb's copy holds only in-frame clones and misses some; the assay was immunoSEQ multiplex PCR. The repertoire has some 170,000 clones, approximately 95% of them found once; the top ten carry under 1.1%. With 7 bases removed from V and 0 bases from J, the gap between germline ends came to 10 bases. Germline CDR1 reads MNHEY; CDR2 reads SVGAGI. The CDR3 totals 13 residues. The material sequenced was peripheral blood, taken 28 days after the second dose of the MenACWY control vaccine. This sequence joins TRBV6-5 and TRBJ2-7; a weak D match, TRBD1 (5 bases). This TCR came from an adult who received the MenACWY meningococcal vaccine as a control. In DNA form, the CDR3 reads TGTGCCAGCAAAGTGACAGACTCCTACGAGCAGTACTTC. Translated: CASKVTDSYEQYF.